This T cell receptor (beta chain) was profiled in a study of Graves' ophthalmopathy and Graves' hyperthyroidism (dated by TCRdb to 2017 to 2018). With regard to the full study: Peripheral blood was collected at initial diagnosis, prior to any treatment. TCR beta repertoire signatures were used to distinguish Graves' ophthalmopathy from Graves' hyperthyroidism and to predict progression to ophthalmopathy. In total, around 130 blood samples were TCR-sequenced: under 45 ophthalmopathy, around 75 hyperthyroidism and roughly 17 hyperthyroidism-to-ophthalmopathy patients. To explore V-J signatures that distinguish ophthalmopathy from hyperthyroidism, a discovery set of about a hundred patients was enrolled, made up of 40 to 45 with ophthalmopathy and 57 with stable hyperthyroidism. An independent validation cohort comprised around 19 hyperthyroidism patients and about 16 patients who later progressed from hyperthyroidism to ophthalmopathy. T-cell repertoires of thyroid tissue and blood were compared in six hyperthyroidism patients. Following sampling, methimazole starting at 30 mg daily was administered to hyperthyroidism patients, and high-dose intravenous methylprednisolone was administered to ophthalmopathy patients. The study at large found these results: Sample size was not statistically predetermined, and group allocation was not concealed from the investigators. In validation, the model predicted ophthalmopathy progression with roughly 68% sensitivity and approximately 72% specificity; roughly 11 predicted patients were CT-confirmed with GO in a median of 6.5 months. Most of the expanded thyroid clonotypes with a frequency above 0.001 were also detected in blood, and it was suggested that the thyroid immune response may be reflected by blood repertoires. In cross-validation, the 13-signature model distinguished ophthalmopathy from stable hyperthyroidism with almost 90% sensitivity and 81.08% specificity, and in the test set the corresponding values were about 80% and 75%.

Ten or more counts support this clonotype. What antigen it recognizes has not been identified. Base qualities are not provided; no much larger clone lies one nucleotide away. Spanning cysteine to phenylalanine, the CDR3 consists of 14 amino acids. The only DNA kept is the CDR3, 42 bases in frame from the first base. The germline V gene provides CDR1 SGHDT and CDR2 YYEEEE. The trim is 1 base for V and 1 base for J, with a gap of 9 bases between the germline ends. For repertoire sequencing, TCR beta CDR3 regions were amplified from RNA transcripts. The first round was an RT-PCR using HTBI primers with the Qiagen OneStep RT-PCR kit, and this first round was followed by a second-round multiplex PCR, then size selection and purification. Libraries were sequenced paired-end with 100 bp reads on an Illumina HiSeq2000. Processing in the source paper ran as follows. SOAPnuke was used for read processing, and reads with adapters, uncalled bases, a mean Phred below 15, or no exact constant-primer or identifier match were discarded. COPE v1.2.5 was used to merge the high-quality paired reads. Each unique nucleotide sequence was defined as a clonotype, and clonotypes were aligned to IMGT TRB V, D and J references with MiTCR v1.1. The analysis was limited to V-J combinations with a frequency above 0.0001, which together covered 99.2% of repertoires. For each V-J combination, a TCR clonal expansion and chaos score was defined as the ratio of F50 clonal expansion to chaos observed in the TCRdist matrix. Welch's t-statistics and random forest were used to narrow the features down to around 13 V-J combinations, which were then fed into a naive Bayes classifier. The similarity between thyroid and blood repertoires was quantified using the Morisita-Horn index. The public reads were run again by TCRdb, first through fastp at Q25 and then through MiXCR, and only productive beta chains were kept. Duplicate CDR3 protein sequences are folded into a single record with the most common DNA and genes. What appears here as the V and J calls and clone size reflects TCRdb's work, not the paper's. Within this sample are about 340,000 distinct CDR3 sequences, with roughly 16% of them counted one time only. The top ten clones comprise 9% to 15% of the sample.

Ophthalmopathy patients were characterized by moderately to severely active disease, a Clinical Activity Score of at least 3, a NOSPECS grade of at least 4, and a disease duration under 3 months. Patients were excluded if they had other autoimmune diseases, uncontrolled infections, pregnancy or lactation. Diagnosis was based on clinical symptoms, serum thyroxine, TRAb, thyroid ultrasound and orbital computed tomography. PBMCs were isolated from about 9.2 ml of fresh peripheral blood by Ficoll-Paque density gradient centrifugation. Total RNA was extracted with Trizol reagent and quality-checked on an Agilent 2100 Bioanalyzer.

The chain is assembled from TRBV5-6 and TRBJ2-7; the D gene cannot be named for sure. Source material: peripheral blood. The clonotype originates from an adult man with Graves' ophthalmopathy. The DNA sequence reads TGTGCCAGCAGCTTGTTGCAGAGTTCCTACGAGCAGTACTTC. It is translated as CASSLLQSSYEQYF. The entire variable domain, with the stretches around the CDR3 drawn from the reference TRBV5-6 and TRBJ2-7 proteins, is DAGVTQSPTHLIKTRGQQVTLRCSPKSGHDTVSWYQQALGQGPQFIFQYYEEEERQRGNFPDRFSGHQFPNYSSELNVNALLLGDSALYLCASSLLQSSYEQYFGPGTRLTVT.